A selection of T cell receptor beta chains follows, all from one sample in a study of shared clonotypes between healthy human individuals. Method: immunoSEQ multiplex PCR; TCRdb's copy keeps in-frame clones and lacks some. The profile shows millions of clones, more than 80% of them singletons. The sample was naive CD4+ T cells from PBMCs. These receptors came from a man younger than 35 in good health. Some clones in this sample may be carry-over from other donors' samples. The CDR3 runs from the conserved cysteine through the conserved F or W. The order of the fields is clone size, J gene, V gene, D gene, CDR3 DNA, CDR3 protein. A D gene is named only where the DNA matches it firmly. Rows may omit the clone size; those that give it use once, few, many or a size class.

clone_size: NA
j_call: TRBJ2-3
v_call: TRBV20-1
d_call: TRBD1
cdr3_nt: TGCAGTGCTTACTCGGACAGGGAGTATTTT
cdr3_aa: CSAYSDREYF

clone_size: NA
j_call: TRBJ2-5
v_call: TRBV6-6
d_call: TRBD2
cdr3_nt: TGTGCCAGCAGCGACGCCGCAGCGGGAGGAGAGACCCAGTACTTC
cdr3_aa: CASSDAAAGGETQYF

clone_size: NA
j_call: TRBJ2-7
v_call: TRBV7-3
d_call: TRBD1
cdr3_nt: TGTGCCAGCAGCCCGGACAGGGTCGAGCAGTACTTC
cdr3_aa: CASSPDRVEQYF

clone_size: NA
j_call: TRBJ1-2
v_call: TRBV10-3
d_call: NA
cdr3_nt: TGTGCCATCAGTGAGGTATCGGCAGACTATGGCTACACCTTC
cdr3_aa: CAISEVSADYGYTF

clone_size: NA
j_call: TRBJ2-3
v_call: TRBV19
d_call: TRBD2
cdr3_nt: TGTGCCAGTAGTATCAGCGGGAGGGTTAAGGGGACAGATACGCAGTATTTT
cdr3_aa: CASSISGRVKGTDTQYF

clone_size: NA
j_call: TRBJ1-1
v_call: TRBV5-4
d_call: NA
cdr3_nt: TGTGCCAGCAGCTTGAAACGTGAAGCTTTCTTT
cdr3_aa: CASSLKREAFF

clone_size: NA
j_call: TRBJ2-7
v_call: TRBV7-9
d_call: NA
cdr3_nt: TGTGCCAGCAGCTTAGTTGGACAGAGCGAGCAGTACTTC
cdr3_aa: CASSLVGQSEQYF

clone_size: NA
j_call: TRBJ1-6
v_call: TRBV30
d_call: NA
cdr3_nt: TGTGCCTGGAGTGTAAGGCCTTCTACCTATAATTCACCCCTCCACTTT
cdr3_aa: CAWSVRPSTYNSPLHF

clone_size: NA
j_call: TRBJ1-1
v_call: TRBV6-1
d_call: NA
cdr3_nt: TGTGCCAGCAGTGTAATCAGGGATATGAACACTGAAGCTTTCTTT
cdr3_aa: CASSVIRDMNTEAFF

clone_size: NA
j_call: TRBJ1-2
v_call: TRBV29-1
d_call: NA
cdr3_nt: TGCAGCGTGGGGGGGGAGCGTGGCTATGGCTACACCTTC
cdr3_aa: CSVGGERGYGYTF

clone_size: NA
j_call: TRBJ2-7
v_call: TRBV2
d_call: NA
cdr3_nt: TGTGCCAGCAGGGCCGGGACCAACTCCTACGAGCAGTACTTC
cdr3_aa: CASRAGTNSYEQYF

clone_size: once
j_call: TRBJ1-1
v_call: TRBV5-1
d_call: NA
cdr3_nt: TGCGCCAGCAGCTTGGTGTTGGAGCAGGGCATGAACACTGAAGCTTTCTTT
cdr3_aa: CASSLVLEQGMNTEAFF

clone_size: NA
j_call: TRBJ2-1
v_call: TRBV27
d_call: TRBD2
cdr3_nt: TGTGCCAGCAGTTTCAAGCGGGACTCCTACAATGAGCAGTTCTTC
cdr3_aa: CASSFKRDSYNEQFF

clone_size: NA
j_call: TRBJ1-2
v_call: TRBV7-9
d_call: NA
cdr3_nt: TGTGCCAGCAGCTTAGTGCTGGGCAGGGGTGACTATGGCTACACCTTC
cdr3_aa: CASSLVLGRGDYGYTF

clone_size: NA
j_call: TRBJ1-2
v_call: TRBV6-1
d_call: TRBD1
cdr3_nt: TGTGCCAGCAGTACCGGGACAGGGGATTCCTATGGCTACACCTTC
cdr3_aa: CASSTGTGDSYGYTF

clone_size: NA
j_call: TRBJ2-7
v_call: TRBV5-1
d_call: NA
cdr3_nt: TGCGCCAGCAGCCCCGGTGGGCGGGACGAGCAGTACTTC
cdr3_aa: CASSPGGRDEQYF

clone_size: NA
j_call: TRBJ2-1
v_call: TRBV28
d_call: NA
cdr3_nt: TGTGCCAGCAGTTCCCCCCGGGGGAGGCGCAATGAGCAGTTCTTC
cdr3_aa: CASSSPRGRRNEQFF

clone_size: NA
j_call: TRBJ2-7
v_call: TRBV19
d_call: TRBD2
cdr3_nt: TGTGCCAGTAGTGCGGGACTAGCGGAGAGCTCCTACGAGCAGTACTTC
cdr3_aa: CASSAGLAESSYEQYF

clone_size: NA
j_call: TRBJ2-7
v_call: TRBV6-4
d_call: TRBD2
cdr3_nt: TGTGCCAGCAGGGGACTAGCTTACGAGCAGTACTTC
cdr3_aa: CASRGLAYEQYF

clone_size: NA
j_call: TRBJ2-7
v_call: TRBV7-2
d_call: NA
cdr3_nt: TGTGCCAGCAGAACGAACCGGGCCATAGGAGAGCAGTACTTC
cdr3_aa: CASRTNRAIGEQYF